Given below is one T cell receptor (beta chain) in context. These data are taken from a study of blood T cell repertoires in COVID-19. Study context: The study drew acute and convalescent COVID-19 samples from the United States, Italy and Spain. The cDNA or gDNA used as material had been derived from T cells, B-cell-depleted T cells, or PBMCs.

The CDR3 sequence is 16 residues long. Germline assignment: CDR1 SGDLS and CDR2 YYNGEE. Trimming took 0 bases from V and 0 from J, leaving 12 bases between them. Original methodology: Amplification from reference gene primers served as the basis for estimated nucleated cell counts. TCRdb keeps only in-frame clones here, not all; method: immunoSEQ multiplex PCR. D and trimming come from the DNA, and the V and J calls and clone size come from that table. Of 85,000 to 100,000 clones in the sample, 70% to 85% were seen once. The chain uses TRBV9 and TRBJ1-1, with a weak D call TRBD1 (5 bases). The TCR comes from a human donor in a cohort sampled during active COVID-19. Sequencing was done on a sample of peripheral blood. CDR3 sequence: CASSVDRGTVNTEAFF. CDR3 DNA: TGTGCCAGCAGCGTAGATCGGGGGACGGTGAACACTGAAGCTTTCTTT.